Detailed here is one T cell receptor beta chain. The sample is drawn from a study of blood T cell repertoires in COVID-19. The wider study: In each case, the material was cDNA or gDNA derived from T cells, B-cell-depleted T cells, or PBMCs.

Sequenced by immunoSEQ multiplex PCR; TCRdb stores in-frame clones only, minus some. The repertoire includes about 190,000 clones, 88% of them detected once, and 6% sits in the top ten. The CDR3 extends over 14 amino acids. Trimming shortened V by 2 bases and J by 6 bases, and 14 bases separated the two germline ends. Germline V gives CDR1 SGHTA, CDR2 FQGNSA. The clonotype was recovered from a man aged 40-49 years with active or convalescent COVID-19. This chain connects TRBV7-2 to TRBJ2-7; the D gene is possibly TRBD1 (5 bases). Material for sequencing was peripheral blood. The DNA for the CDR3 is TGTGCCAGCAGCTTAACCCCAGGGCTAGGCGAGCAGTACTTC. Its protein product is CASSLTPGLGEQYF. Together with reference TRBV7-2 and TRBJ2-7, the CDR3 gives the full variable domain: GAGVSQSPSNKVTEKGKDVELRCDPISGHTALYWYRQSLGQGLEFLIYFQGNSAPDKSGLPSDRFSAERTGGSVSTLTIQRTQQEDSAVYLCASSLTPGLGEQYFGPGTRLTVT.